These T cell receptor beta chains were read from a single sample in a study of T cell responses to AZD1222 COVID-19 vaccine. Sequenced by immunoSEQ multiplex PCR; TCRdb stores in-frame clones only, minus some. In the table there are some 150,000 clones, over 70% of which are singletons. The sample here was peripheral blood, taken 28 days after the second AZD1222 dose. These receptors were taken from an adult who received the AZD1222 COVID-19 vaccine. The CDR3 runs from the conserved cysteine through the conserved F or W.

TRBV6-4	TRBJ1-1	CASSLDRGTEAFF
TRBV7-2	TRBJ2-6	CASSLRQGASGANVLTF
TRBV7-2	TRBJ1-2	CASSPLGDSLTGYTF
TRBV7-2	TRBJ2-1	CASSLIGRAGANEQFF
TRBV11-2	TRBJ2-1	CASSLRLAGIYNEQFF
TRBV3-1/TRBV3-2	TRBJ1-2	CASRPSGQGWSYTF
TRBV7-2	TRBJ1-4	CASSPLGGGEKLFF
TRBV28	TRBJ1-5	CASRLVDYQPQHF
TRBV7-2	TRBJ2-3	CASSLGQGYTDTQYF
TRBV11-2	TRBJ2-7	CASSYTYEQYF
TRBV5-6	TRBJ2-2	CASSLGGARHGELFF
TRBV7-9	TRBJ1-2	CASSHRQRRDSYGYTF
TRBV6-5	TRBJ2-1	CASSSSTGSSYNEQFF
TRBV15	TRBJ2-7	CATSAGLADSYEQYF
TRBV7-2	TRBJ2-5	CASSLVQGSVETQYF
TRBV20-1	TRBJ1-1	CSARDRVEAFF
TRBV2	TRBJ2-7	CASSPLAHEQYF
TRBV7-3	TRBJ1-2	CASSSDAGYGYTF
TRBV29-1	TRBJ2-2	CSVPRLAGGSNTGELFF
TRBV28	TRBJ1-4	CASSFGQNQGEREKLFF